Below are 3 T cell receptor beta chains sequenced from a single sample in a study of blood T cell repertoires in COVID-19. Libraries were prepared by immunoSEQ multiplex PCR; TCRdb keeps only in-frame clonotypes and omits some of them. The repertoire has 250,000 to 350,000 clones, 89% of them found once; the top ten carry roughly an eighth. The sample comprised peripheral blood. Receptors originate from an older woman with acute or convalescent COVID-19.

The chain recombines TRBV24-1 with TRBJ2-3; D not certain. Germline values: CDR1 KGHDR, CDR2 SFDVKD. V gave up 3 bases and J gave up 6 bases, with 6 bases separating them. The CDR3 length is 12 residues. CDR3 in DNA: TGTGCCACCAGTGATCTAGTGGATACGCAGTATTTT. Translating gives CATSDLVDTQYF.

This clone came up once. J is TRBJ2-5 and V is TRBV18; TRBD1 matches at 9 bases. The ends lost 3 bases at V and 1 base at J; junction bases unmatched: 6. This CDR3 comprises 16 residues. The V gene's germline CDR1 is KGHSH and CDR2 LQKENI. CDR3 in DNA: TGTGCCAGCTCACCCTTAGGGACAGGGCTCCAAGAGACCCAGTACTTC. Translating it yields CASSPLGTGLQETQYF.

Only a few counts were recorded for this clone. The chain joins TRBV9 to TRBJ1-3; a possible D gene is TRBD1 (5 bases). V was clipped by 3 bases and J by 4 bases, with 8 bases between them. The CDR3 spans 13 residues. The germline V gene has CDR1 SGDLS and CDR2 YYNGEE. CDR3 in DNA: TGTGCCAGCAGCGCCTACAGGGGAAACACCATATATTTT. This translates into CASSAYRGNTIYF.